This paragraph reports one T cell receptor (beta chain). The antigen is not known. During its preparation, the TCRbeta library received unique molecular identifiers. TCRdb redid the calling of the PCR reads with MiXCR, one entry per CDR3 protein. The table shows 300,000 to 400,000 distinct CDR3 sequences, with around 25% occurring only once. These data originate in a study of T-cell reconstitution after alpha-beta-depleted transplantation in children. Regarding the study as a whole: Expanded graft clones numbering several hundred reportedly gave rise to alpha-beta T cells about two months after transplant. A year had passed since transplant, and T-cell counts and diversity by then came mostly from newly produced T cells. Surviving recipient T cells and intrathymic progenitors accounted for some patients' high TCRbeta diversity at day 60.

Germline assignment: CDR1 SGHTA and CDR2 FQGNSA. The CDR3 is 16 amino acids. V was clipped by 5 bases and J by 3 bases; unmatched bases: 5. V usage is TRBV7-2 and J usage is TRBJ2-3, with 13 bases identical to TRBD2. This sample comprised PBMCs, mostly from graft donor cells, obtained 180 days after TCRalphabeta/CD19-depleted stem cell transplant. The receptor comes from a male patient under 18 who had a stem cell transplant for acute lymphoblastic leukemia, so the T cells may come from the graft donor. CDR3 amino acids: CASSTPGLAGTDTQYF. The CDR3 nucleotides read TGTGCCAGCAGCACTCCGGGACTAGCGGGAACAGATACGCAGTATTTT.